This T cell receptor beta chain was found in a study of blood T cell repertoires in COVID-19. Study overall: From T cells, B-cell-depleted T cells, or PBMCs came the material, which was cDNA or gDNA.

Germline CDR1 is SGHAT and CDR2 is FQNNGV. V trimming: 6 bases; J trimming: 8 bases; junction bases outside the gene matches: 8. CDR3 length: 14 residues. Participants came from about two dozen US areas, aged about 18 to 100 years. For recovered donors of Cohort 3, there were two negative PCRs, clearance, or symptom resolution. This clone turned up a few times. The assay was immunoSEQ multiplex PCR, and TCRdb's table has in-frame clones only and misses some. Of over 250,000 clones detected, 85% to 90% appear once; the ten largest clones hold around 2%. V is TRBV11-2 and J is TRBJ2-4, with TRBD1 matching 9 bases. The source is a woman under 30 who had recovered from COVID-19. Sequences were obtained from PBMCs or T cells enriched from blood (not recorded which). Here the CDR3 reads CASRTTGGVDIQYF. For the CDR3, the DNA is TGTGCCAGCAGGACCACAGGGGGCGTAGACATTCAGTACTTC.